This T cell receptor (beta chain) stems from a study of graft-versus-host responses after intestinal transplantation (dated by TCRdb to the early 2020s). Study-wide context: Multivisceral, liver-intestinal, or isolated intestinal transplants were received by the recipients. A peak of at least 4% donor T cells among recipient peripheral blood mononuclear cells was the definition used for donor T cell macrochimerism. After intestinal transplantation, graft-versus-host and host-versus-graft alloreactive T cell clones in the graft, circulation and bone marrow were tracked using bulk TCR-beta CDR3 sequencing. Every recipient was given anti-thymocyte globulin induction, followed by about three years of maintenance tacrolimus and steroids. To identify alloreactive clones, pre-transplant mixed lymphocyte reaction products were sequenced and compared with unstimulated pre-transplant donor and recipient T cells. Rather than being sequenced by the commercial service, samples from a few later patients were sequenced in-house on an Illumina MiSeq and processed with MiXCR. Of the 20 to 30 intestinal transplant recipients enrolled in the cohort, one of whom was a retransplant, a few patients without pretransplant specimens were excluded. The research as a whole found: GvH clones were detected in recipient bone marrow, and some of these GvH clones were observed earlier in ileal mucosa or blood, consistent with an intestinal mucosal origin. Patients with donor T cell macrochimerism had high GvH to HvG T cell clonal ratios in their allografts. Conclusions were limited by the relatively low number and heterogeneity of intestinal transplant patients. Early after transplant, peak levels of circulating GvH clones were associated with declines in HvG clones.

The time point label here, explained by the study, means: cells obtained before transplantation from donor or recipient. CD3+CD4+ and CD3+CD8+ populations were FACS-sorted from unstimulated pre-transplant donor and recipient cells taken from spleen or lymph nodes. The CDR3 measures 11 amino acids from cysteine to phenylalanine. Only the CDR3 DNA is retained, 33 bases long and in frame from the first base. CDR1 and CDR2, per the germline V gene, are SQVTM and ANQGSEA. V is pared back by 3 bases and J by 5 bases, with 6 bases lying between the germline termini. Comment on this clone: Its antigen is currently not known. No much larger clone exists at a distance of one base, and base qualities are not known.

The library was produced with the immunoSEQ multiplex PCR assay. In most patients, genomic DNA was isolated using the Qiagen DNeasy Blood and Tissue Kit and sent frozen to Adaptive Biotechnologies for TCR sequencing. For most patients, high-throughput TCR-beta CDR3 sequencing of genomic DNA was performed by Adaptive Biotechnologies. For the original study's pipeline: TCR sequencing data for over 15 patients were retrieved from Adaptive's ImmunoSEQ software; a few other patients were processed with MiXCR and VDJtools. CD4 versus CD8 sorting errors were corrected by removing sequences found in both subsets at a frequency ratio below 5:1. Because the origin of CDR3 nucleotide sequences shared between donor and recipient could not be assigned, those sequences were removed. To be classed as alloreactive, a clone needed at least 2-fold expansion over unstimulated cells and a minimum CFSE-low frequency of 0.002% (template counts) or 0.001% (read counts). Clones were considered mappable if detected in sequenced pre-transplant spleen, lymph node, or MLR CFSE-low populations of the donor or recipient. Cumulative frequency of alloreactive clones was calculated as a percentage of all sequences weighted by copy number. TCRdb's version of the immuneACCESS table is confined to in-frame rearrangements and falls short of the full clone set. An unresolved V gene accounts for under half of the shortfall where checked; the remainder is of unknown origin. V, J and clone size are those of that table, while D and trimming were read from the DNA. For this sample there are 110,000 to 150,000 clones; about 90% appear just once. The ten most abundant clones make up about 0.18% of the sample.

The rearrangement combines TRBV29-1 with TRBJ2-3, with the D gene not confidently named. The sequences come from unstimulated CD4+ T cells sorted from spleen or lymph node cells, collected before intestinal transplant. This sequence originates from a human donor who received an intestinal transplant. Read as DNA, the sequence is TGCAGCGTTGACTCCGGAGATACGCAGTATTTT. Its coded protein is CSVDSGDTQYF.